Given below is one TCR beta chain in context. The J segment lost 6 bases and the V segment lost 6 bases, leaving 9 bases of the junction unmatched. Germline values: CDR1 SEHNR, CDR2 FQNEAQ (reference sequence). This CDR3 is 14 amino acids long. These data are taken from a study of blood T cell repertoires in COVID-19. Authors' processing steps: Quantification of nucleated cells was approximated via reference gene primer amplification. The data were produced by immunoSEQ multiplex PCR, yet TCRdb's version contains in-frame clones alone and is incomplete. The V and J calls and clone size were taken over from that table, and D and trimming were inferred from the DNA. The repertoire includes under 75,000 clones, roughly 79% of them detected once, and 5.5% to 7% sits in the top ten.

This receptor was obtained from a woman aged 55-70 years with acute or convalescent COVID-19. The sequencing input was peripheral blood. The V and J genes are TRBV7-9 and TRBJ2-7; 9 positions match TRBD1. This CDR3 is CASRTGTGSPEQYF. DNA for the CDR3: TGTGCCAGCAGGACCGGGACAGGGTCGCCCGAGCAGTACTTC.